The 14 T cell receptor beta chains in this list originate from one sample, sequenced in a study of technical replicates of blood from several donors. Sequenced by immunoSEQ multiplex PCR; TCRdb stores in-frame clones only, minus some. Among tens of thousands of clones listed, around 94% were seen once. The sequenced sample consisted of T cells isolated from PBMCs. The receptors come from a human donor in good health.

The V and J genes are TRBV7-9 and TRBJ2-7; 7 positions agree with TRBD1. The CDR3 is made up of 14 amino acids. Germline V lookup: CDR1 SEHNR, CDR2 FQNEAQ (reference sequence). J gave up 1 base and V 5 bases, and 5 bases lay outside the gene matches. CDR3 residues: CASSRTGVSYEQYF. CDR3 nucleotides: TGTGCCAGCAGCCGGACAGGCGTATCCTACGAGCAGTACTTC.

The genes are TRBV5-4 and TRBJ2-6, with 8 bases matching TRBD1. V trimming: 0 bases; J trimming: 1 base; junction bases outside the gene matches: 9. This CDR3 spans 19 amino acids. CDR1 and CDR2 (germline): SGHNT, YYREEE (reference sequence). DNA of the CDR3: TGTGCCAGCAGCTTGGTCCGACGGACAGGGAATTCTGGGGCCAACGTCCTGACTTTC. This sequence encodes CASSLVRRTGNSGANVLTF.

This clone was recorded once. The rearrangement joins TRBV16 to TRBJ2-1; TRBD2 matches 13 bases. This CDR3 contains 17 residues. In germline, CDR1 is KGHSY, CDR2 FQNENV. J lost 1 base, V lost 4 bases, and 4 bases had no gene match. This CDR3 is CASSLPGLAGSYNEQFF. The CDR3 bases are TGTGCCAGCAGCCTACCGGGACTAGCGGGATCCTACAATGAGCAGTTCTTC.

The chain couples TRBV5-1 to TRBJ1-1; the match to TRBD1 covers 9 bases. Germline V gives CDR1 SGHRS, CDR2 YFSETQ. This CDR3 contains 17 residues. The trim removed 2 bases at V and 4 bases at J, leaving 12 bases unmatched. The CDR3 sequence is CASSFSGTGWVGTEAFF. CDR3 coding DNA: TGCGCCAGCAGCTTTTCCGGGACAGGGTGGGTCGGCACTGAAGCTTTCTTT.

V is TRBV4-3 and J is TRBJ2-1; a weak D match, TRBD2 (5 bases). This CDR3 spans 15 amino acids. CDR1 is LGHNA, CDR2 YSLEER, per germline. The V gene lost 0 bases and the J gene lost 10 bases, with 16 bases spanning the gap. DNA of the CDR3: TGCGCCAGCAGCCAAGAGGGAGCCAGGTTGGGGGAGCAGTTCTTC. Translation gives CASSQEGARLGEQFF.

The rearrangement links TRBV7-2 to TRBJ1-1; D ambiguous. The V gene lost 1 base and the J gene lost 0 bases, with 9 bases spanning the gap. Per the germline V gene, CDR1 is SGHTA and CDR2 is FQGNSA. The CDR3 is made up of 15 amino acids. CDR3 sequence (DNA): TGTGCCAGCAGCTTAGTGGCGGGGATGAACACTGAAGCTTTCTTT. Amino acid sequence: CASSLVAGMNTEAFF.

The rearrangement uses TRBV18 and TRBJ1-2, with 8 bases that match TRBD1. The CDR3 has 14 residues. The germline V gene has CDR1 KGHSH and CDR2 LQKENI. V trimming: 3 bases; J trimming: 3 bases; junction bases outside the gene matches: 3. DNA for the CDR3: TGTGCCAGCTCACCGGGGACAGGAGACTATGGCTACACCTTC. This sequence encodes CASSPGTGDYGYTF.

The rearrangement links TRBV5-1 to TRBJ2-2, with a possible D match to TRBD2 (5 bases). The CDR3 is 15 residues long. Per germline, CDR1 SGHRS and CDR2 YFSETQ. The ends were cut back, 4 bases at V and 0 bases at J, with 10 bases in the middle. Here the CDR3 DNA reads TGCGCCAGCAGCCAGACTACTCCGAACACCGGGGAGCTGTTTTTT. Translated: CASSQTTPNTGELFF.

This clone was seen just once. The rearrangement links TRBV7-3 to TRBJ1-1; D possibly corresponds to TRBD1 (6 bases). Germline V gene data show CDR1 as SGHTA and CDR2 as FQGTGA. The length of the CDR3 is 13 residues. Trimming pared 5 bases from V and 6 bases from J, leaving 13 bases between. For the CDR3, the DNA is TGTGCCAGCAGCACACAGGGTAGTCCTGAAGCTTTCTTT. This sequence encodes CASSTQGSPEAFF. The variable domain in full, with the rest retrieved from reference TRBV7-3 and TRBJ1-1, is GAGVSQTPSNKVTEKGKYVELRCDPISGHTALYWYRQSLGQGPEFLIYFQGTGAADDSGLPNDRFFAVRPEGSVSTLKIQRTERGDSAVYLCASSTQGSPEAFFGQGTRLTVV.

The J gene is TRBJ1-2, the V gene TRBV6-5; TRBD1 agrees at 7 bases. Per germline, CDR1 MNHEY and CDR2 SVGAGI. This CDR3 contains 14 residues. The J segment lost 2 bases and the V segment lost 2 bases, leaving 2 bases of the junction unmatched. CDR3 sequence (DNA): TGTGCCAGCAGTTACGGGACAGCAAACTATGGCTACACCTTC. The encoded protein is CASSYGTANYGYTF.

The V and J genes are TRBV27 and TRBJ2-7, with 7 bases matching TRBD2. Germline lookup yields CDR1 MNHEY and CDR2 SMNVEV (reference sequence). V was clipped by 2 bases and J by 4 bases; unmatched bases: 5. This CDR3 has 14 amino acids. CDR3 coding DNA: TGTGCCAGCAGTTTAGCGGGAGCTACGTACGAGCAGTACTTC. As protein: CASSLAGATYEQYF.

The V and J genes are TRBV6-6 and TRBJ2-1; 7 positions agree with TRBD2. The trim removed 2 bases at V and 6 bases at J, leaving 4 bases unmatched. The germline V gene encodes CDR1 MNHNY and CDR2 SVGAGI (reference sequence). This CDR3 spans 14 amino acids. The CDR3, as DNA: TGTGCCAGCAGTTACCCTAGCGGCCTCAATGAGCAGTTCTTC. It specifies CASSYPSGLNEQFF.

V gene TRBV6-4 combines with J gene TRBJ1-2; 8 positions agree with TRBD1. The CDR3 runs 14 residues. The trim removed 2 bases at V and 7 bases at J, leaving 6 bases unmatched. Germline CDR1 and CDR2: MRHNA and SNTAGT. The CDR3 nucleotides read TGTGCCAGCAGTGACGGCCAGGGGGCGAGTGGCTACACCTTC. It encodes CASSDGQGASGYTF.

The CDR3 DNA reads TGTGCCAGCAGCGAGGGGGAGGGACAGGGTTTCCACGAGCAGTACTTC. Translating gives CASSEGEGQGFHEQYF. The chain has TRBV9 and TRBJ2-7; 9 bases match TRBD1. The V segment lost 3 bases and the J segment 5 bases; nucleotides outside the gene matches: 12. The CDR3 is made up of 16 amino acids. Germline loops: CDR1 SGDLS, CDR2 YYNGEE.